This T cell receptor (beta chain) derives from a study of shared clonotypes between healthy human individuals. This clone appeared a single time. The V gene's germline CDR1 is SGHDT and CDR2 YYEEEE. After removal of 2 bases from V and 0 bases from J, the junction contained 1 base not matched to a gene. This CDR3 spans 16 amino acids. Study processing details: ImmunoSEQ output lacked quality scores and full-length reads, limiting matched filtering. The method was immunoSEQ multiplex PCR; TCRdb's version includes in-frame clones alone and lacks a portion of them. That table supplies the V and J calls and clone size; D and trimming were determined from the DNA. This repertoire shows roughly 2,000,000 clones, roughly 94% found once; its top ten account for around 1%. Selected positively for CCR7 and CD45RO-negative, naive CD8 cells excluded terminally differentiated effector memory CD45RA+ cells.

The specimen sequenced was naive CD8+ T cells sorted from blood. This clonotype was sampled from a man aged 18 to 35 in good health. The V and J genes are TRBV5-6 and TRBJ2-2; TRBD2 matches at 10 bases. CDR3 coding DNA: TGTGCCAGCAGCTTAGGACTAGCGGCGAACACCGGGGAGCTGTTTTTT. It yields the protein CASSLGLAANTGELFF.